This T cell receptor beta chain was documented in a study of T cells after yellow fever vaccination. Study-level background: Each low-cell-number fraction was prepared by means of SMART-Seq v4 Ultra Low Input.

Trimming took 3 bases from V and 1 from J; bases not matched to a gene: 3. This CDR3 region has 16 residues. One entry per CDR3 protein results from TCRdb running MiXCR on the 5' RACE reads. The sample contains 450,000 to 650,000 distinct CDR3 sequences, 20% to 25% of which appear only once. The rearrangement joins TRBV12-3 or TRBV12-4 to TRBJ2-5, with 12 nucleotides matching TRBD2. The clonotype originates from a man younger than 30 who received the YFV17D yellow fever vaccine. The sequencing used PBMCs, collected roughly 23 days after the first yellow fever vaccination. This CDR3 is CASSLGLAGLQETQYF. For the CDR3, the DNA is TGTGCCAGCAGTTTGGGACTAGCGGGCCTCCAAGAGACCCAGTACTTC.